This T cell receptor beta chain comes out of a study of cytomegalovirus exposure and HLA in healthy donors. V was pared by 1 base and J by 12 bases, with 12 bases between. The CDR3 contains 12 residues. Germline CDR1 reads SGHAT; CDR2 reads FQNNGV. Study-wide results and limits: TCR beta V- and J-gene trimming, according to a later analysis, was linked to a missense DCLRE1C variant. Roughly even sequencing depth across donors was the assumption behind the presence/absence analyses.

On this clone itself: What it binds is unknown.

The PCR ran on 60 Vbeta and 13 Jbeta primers. Here immunoSEQ multiplex PCR was the method, and the copy in TCRdb shows in-frame clones only, minus some. Recorded for this sample: about 47,000 clones. The TCR sequence derives from a male donor in good health and CMV-seronegative. Material for sequencing was PBMCs. V is TRBV11-2 and J is TRBJ1-2; TRBD1 is a possible D gene (5 bases). CDR3 loop: CASSLVQGRNTF. Written as DNA, the CDR3 is TGTGCCAGCAGCTTAGTTCAGGGTCGAAACACCTTC.